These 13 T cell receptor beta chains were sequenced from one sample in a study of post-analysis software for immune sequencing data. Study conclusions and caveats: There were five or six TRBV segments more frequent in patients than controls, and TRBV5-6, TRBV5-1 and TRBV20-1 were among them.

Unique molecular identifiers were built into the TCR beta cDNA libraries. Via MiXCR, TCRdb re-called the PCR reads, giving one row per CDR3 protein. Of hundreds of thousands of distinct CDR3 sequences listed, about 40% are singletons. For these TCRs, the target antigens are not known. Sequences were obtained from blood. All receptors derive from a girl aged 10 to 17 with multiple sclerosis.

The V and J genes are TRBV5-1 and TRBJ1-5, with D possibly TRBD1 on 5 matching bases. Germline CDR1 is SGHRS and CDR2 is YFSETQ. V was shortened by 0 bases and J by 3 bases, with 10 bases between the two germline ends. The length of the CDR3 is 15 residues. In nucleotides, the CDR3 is TGCGCCAGCAGCTTGGAGGCAGGGCCCAATCAGCCCCAGCATTTT. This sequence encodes CASSLEAGPNQPQHF.

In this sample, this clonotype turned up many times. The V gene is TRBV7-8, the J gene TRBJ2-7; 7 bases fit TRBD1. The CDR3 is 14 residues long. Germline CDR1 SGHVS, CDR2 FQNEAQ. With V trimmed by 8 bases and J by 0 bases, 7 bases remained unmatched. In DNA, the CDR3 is TGTGCCAGCGGGGGTCAGGGGGACTCCTACGAGCAGTACTTC. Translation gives CASGGQGDSYEQYF.

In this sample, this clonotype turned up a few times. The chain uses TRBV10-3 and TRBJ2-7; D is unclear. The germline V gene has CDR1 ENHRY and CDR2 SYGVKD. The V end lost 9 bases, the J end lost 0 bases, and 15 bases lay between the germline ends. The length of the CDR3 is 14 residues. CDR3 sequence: CAIRPADSSYEQYF. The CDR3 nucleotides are TGTGCCATTCGGCCAGCCGATAGCTCCTACGAGCAGTACTTC.

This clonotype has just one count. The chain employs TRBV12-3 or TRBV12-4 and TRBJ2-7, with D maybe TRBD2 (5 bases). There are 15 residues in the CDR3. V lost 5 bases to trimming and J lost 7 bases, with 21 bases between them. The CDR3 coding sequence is TGTGCCAGCAGTATGCACTCGGACCCGGCGGGTGAGCAGTACTTC. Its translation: CASSMHSDPAGEQYF.

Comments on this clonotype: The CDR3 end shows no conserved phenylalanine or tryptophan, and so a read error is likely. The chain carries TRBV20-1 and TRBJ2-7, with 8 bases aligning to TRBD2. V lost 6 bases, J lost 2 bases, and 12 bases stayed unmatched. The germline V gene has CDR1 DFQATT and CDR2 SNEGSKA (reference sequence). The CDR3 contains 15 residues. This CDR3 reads CSARIPGLGPYEQYS. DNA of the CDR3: TGCAGTGCAAGAATTCCGGGACTAGGACCCTACGAGCAGTACTCC.

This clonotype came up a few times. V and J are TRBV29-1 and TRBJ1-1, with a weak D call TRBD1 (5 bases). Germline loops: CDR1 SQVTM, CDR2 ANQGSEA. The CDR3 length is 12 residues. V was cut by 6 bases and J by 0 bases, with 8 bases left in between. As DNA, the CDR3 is TGCAGCGTAGGGACGCTGAACACTGAAGCTTTCTTT. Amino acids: CSVGTLNTEAFF.

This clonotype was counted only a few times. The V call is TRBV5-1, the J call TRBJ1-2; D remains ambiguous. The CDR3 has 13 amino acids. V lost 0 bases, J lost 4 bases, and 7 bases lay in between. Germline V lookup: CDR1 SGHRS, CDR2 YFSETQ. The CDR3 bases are TGCGCCAGCAGCTTGGTGGGATTCTATGGCTACACCTTC. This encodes CASSLVGFYGYTF.

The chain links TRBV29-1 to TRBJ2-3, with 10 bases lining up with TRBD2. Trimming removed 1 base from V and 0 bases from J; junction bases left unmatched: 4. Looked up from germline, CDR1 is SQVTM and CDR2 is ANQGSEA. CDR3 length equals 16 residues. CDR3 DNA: TGCAGCGTTGAAGGGACTAGCGGTTCTAGCACAGATACGCAGTATTTT. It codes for CSVEGTSGSSTDTQYF.

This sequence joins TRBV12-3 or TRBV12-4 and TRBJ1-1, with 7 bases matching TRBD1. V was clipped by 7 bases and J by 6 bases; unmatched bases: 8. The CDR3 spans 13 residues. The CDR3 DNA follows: TGTGCCAGCACTGACAGGGCGGGATCTGAAGCTTTCTTT. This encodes CASTDRAGSEAFF.

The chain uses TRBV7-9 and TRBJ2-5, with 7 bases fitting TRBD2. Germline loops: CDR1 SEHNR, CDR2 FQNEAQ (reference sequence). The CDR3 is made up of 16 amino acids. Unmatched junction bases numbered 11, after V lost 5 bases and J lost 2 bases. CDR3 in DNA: TGTGCCAGCAGCCAATGGGGAGGGGCGACACAAGAGACCCAGTACTTC. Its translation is CASSQWGGATQETQYF.

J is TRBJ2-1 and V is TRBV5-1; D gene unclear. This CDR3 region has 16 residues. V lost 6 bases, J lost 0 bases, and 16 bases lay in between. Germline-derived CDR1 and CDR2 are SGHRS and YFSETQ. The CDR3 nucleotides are TGCGCCAGCACCCCTGGACCCTTCAGCTCCTACAATGAGCAGTTCTTC. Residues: CASTPGPFSSYNEQFF.

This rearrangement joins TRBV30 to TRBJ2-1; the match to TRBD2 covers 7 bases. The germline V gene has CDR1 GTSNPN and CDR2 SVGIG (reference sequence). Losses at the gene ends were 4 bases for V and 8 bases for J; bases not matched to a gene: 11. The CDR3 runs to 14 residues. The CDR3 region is CAWNRDYSRDEQFF. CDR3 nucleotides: TGTGCCTGGAACCGGGACTATTCTAGAGATGAGCAGTTCTTC.

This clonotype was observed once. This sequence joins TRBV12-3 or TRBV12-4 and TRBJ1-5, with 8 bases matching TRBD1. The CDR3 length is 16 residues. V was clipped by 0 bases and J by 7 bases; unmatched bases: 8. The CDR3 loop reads CASSLAGQGANQPQHF. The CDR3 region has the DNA TGTGCCAGCAGTTTAGCAGGACAGGGCGCCAACCAGCCCCAGCATTTT.